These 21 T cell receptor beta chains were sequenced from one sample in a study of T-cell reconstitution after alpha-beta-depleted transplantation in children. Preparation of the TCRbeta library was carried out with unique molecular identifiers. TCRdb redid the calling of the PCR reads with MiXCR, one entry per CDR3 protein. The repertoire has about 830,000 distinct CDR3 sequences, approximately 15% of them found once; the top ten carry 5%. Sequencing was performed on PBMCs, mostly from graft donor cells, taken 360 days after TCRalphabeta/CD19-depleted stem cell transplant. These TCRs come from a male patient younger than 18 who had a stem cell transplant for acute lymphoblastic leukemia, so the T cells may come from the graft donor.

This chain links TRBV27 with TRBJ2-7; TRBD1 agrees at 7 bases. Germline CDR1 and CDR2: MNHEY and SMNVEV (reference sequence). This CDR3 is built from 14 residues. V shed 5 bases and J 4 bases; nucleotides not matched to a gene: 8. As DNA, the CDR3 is TGTGCCAGCAGTACAGACAGGGATTGGTACGAGCAGTACTTC. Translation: CASSTDRDWYEQYF.

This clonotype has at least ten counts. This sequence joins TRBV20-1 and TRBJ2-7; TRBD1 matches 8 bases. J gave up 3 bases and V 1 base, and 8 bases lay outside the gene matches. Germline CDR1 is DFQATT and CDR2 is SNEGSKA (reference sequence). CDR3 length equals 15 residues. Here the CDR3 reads CSARVDPGTGYEQYF. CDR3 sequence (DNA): TGCAGTGCTAGAGTAGATCCCGGGACAGGCTACGAGCAGTACTTC.

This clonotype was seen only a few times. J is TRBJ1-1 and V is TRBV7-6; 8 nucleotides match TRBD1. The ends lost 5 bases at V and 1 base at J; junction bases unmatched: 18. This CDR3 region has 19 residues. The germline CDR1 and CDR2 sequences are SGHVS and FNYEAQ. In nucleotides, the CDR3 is TGTGCCAGCAGCCCCACCTGGACAGGGCCTAGCGTTAGGAACACTGAAGCTTTCTTT. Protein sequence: CASSPTWTGPSVRNTEAFF.

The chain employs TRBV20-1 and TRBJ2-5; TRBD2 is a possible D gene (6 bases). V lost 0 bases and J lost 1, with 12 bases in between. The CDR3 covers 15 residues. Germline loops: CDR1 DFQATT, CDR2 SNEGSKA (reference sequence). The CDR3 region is CSARDSGEAQETQYF. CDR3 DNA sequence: TGCAGTGCTAGAGATTCGGGGGAGGCCCAAGAGACCCAGTACTTC.

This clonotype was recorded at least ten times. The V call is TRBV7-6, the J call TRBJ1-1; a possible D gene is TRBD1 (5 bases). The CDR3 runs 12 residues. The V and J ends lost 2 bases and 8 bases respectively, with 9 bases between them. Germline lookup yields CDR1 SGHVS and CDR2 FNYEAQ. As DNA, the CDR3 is TGTGCCAGCAGCTTATTCGGGGCGGAAGCTTTCTTT. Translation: CASSLFGAEAFF.

The CDR3 sequence: CASSFQGMLSYNEQFF. CDR3 nucleotide sequence: TGTGCCAGCAGCTTCCAAGGGATGCTCTCCTACAATGAGCAGTTCTTC. The V gene is TRBV7-9, the J gene TRBJ2-1; D remains ambiguous. The germline V and J ends were trimmed by 3 bases and 0 bases, with 12 bases remaining between them. Germline V gene lookup returns CDR1 SEHNR and CDR2 FQNEAQ (reference sequence). This CDR3 contains 16 residues.

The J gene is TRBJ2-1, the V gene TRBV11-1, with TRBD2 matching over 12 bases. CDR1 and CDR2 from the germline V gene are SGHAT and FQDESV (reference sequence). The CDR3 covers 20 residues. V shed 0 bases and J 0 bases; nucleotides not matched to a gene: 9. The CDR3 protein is CASSLALTSGRAGSYNEQFF. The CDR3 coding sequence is TGTGCCAGCAGCTTAGCGCTGACTAGCGGGAGAGCAGGCTCCTACAATGAGCAGTTCTTC.

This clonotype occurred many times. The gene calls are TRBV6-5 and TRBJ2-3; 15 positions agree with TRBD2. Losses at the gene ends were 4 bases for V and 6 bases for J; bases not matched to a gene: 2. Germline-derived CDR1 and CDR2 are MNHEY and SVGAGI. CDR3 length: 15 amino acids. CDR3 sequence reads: CASSSGLAGGDTQYF. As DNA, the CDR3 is TGTGCCAGCAGTTCCGGACTAGCGGGAGGGGATACGCAGTATTTT.

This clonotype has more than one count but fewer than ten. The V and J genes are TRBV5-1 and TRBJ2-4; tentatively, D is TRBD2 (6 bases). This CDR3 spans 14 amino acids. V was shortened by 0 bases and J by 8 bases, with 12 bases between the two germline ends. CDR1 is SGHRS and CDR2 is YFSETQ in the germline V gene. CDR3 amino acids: CASSLDGSGDIQYF. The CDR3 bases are TGCGCCAGCAGCTTGGACGGGAGCGGTGACATTCAGTACTTC.

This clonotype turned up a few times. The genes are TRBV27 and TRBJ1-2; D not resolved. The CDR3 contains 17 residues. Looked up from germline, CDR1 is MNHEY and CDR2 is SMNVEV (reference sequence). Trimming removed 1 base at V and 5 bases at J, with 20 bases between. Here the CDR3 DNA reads TGTGCCAGCAGTTTATATCTCCAAACCCCCGAGACTTATGGCTACACCTTC. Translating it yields CASSLYLQTPETYGYTF.

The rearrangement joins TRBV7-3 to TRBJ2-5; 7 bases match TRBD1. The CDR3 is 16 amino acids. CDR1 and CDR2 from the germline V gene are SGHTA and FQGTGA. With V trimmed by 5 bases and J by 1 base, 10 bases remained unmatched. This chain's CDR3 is CASSPGRQGPQETQYF. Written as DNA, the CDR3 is TGTGCCAGCAGCCCTGGTCGACAGGGACCCCAAGAGACCCAGTACTTC.

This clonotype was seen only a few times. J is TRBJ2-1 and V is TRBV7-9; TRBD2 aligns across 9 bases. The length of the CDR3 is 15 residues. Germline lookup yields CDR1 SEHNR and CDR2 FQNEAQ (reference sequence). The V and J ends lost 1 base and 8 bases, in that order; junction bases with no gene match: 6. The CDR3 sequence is CASSLVAGVGDEQFF. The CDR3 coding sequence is TGTGCCAGCAGCTTAGTAGCGGGAGTCGGAGATGAGCAGTTCTTC.

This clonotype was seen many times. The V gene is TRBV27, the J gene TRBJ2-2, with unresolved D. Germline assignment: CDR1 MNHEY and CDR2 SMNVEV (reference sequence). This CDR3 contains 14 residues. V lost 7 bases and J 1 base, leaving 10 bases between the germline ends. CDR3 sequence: CASKIAGNTGELFF. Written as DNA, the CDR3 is TGTGCCAGCAAAATCGCAGGGAACACCGGGGAGCTGTTTTTT.

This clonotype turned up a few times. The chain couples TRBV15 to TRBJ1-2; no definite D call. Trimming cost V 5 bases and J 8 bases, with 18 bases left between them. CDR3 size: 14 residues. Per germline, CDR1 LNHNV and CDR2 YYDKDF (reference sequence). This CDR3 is CATSVTGPPLGYTF. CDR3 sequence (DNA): TGTGCCACCAGCGTTACCGGGCCCCCTTTGGGCTACACCTTC.

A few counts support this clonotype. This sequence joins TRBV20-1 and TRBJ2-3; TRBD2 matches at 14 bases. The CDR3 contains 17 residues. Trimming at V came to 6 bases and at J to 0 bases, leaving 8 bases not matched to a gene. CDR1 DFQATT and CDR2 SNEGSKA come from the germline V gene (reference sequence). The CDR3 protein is CSAARLAGGWSTDTQYF. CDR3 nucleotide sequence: TGCAGTGCGGCCAGACTAGCGGGAGGGTGGAGCACAGATACGCAGTATTTT.

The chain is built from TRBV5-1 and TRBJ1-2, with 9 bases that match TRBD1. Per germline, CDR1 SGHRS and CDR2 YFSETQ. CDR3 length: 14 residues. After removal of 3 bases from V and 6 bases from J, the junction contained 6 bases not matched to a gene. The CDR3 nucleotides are TGCGCCAGCAGCTCCGGACAGGGGTGGGATGGCTACACCTTC. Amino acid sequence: CASSSGQGWDGYTF. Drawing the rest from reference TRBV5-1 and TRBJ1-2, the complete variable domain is KAGVTQTPRYLIKTRGQQVTLSCSPISGHRSVSWYQQTPGQGLQFLFEYFSETQRNKGNFPGRFSGRQFSNSRSEMNVSTLELGDSALYLCASSSGQGWDGYTFGSGTRLTVV.

CDR3 sequence reads: CASSPSVRTVSYNEQFF. DNA of the CDR3: TGTGCCAGCAGCCCGAGTGTCAGGACGGTATCCTACAATGAGCAGTTCTTC. The genes are TRBV7-9 and TRBJ2-1; no clear D. V lost 5 bases and J 1 base, leaving 18 bases between the germline ends. The germline V gene encodes CDR1 SEHNR and CDR2 FQNEAQ (reference sequence). The length of the CDR3 is 17 residues.

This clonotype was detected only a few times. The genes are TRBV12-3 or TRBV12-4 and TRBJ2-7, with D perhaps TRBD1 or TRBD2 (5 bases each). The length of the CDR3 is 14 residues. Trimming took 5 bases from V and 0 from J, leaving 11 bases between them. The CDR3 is CASSAPGTSYEQYF. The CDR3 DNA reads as TGTGCCAGCAGTGCTCCAGGGACCTCCTACGAGCAGTACTTC.

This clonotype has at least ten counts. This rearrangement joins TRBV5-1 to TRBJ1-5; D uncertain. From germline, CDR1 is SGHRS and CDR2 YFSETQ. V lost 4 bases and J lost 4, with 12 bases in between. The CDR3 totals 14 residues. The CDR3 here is CASSPGERNQPQHF. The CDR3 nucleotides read TGCGCCAGCAGCCCCGGCGAGCGAAATCAGCCCCAGCATTTT.

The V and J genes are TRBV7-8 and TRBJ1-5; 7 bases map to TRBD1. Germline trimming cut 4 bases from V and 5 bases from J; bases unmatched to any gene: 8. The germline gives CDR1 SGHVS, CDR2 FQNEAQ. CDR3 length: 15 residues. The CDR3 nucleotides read TGTGCCAGCAGCTCCCCGGGACAGCCGTATCAGCCCCAGCATTTT. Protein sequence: CASSSPGQPYQPQHF.

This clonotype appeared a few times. The CDR3 protein is CASSYRYRLVSTDTQYF. The DNA for the CDR3 is TGTGCCAGCAGTTACCGATACCGACTAGTCAGCACAGATACGCAGTATTTT. V usage is TRBV6-5 and J usage is TRBJ2-3, with a weak D call TRBD2 (6 bases). Trimming took 2 bases from V and 0 from J, leaving 15 bases between them. Per the germline V gene, CDR1 is MNHEY and CDR2 is SVGAGI. The CDR3 covers 17 residues.